This entry lists 14 T cell receptor beta chains sequenced from one sample in a study of cytomegalovirus exposure and HLA in healthy donors. TCRdb's table, derived via immunoSEQ multiplex PCR, lists solely in-frame clones and lacks some. In the table there are 300,000 or so clones, approximately 85% of which are singletons. Input material: PBMCs. These receptors all stem from a man aged 25 to 40 in good health and CMV-seronegative.

This clone was observed a single time. V usage is TRBV4-3 and J usage is TRBJ1-1; D unclear. The germline gives CDR1 LGHNA, CDR2 YSLEER. The CDR3 extends over 14 amino acids. Trimming stripped 0 bases from V and 5 bases from J, with 10 bases between. Here the CDR3 DNA reads TGCGCCAGCAGCCAAGATCGGGATTGGACTGAAGCTTTCTTT. It yields the protein CASSQDRDWTEAFF.

Remarks on this clone: One end of the junction fails to match germline, which may point to a read error. The chain recombines TRBV7-9 with TRBJ1-2; D is unresolved. This CDR3 contains 14 residues. Germline CDR1 SEHNR, CDR2 FQNEAQ (reference sequence). CDR3 amino acids: CASSLGETNFGYTF. CDR3 sequence (DNA): TGTGCCAGCAGCTTAGGGGAGACTAACTTTGGCTACACCTTC. The full variable domain, with the rest looked up from reference TRBV7-9 and TRBJ1-2, is DTGVSQNPRHKITKRGQNVTFRCDPISEHNRLYWYRQTLGQGPEFLTYFQNEAQLEKSRLLSDRFSAERPKGSFSTLEIQRTEQGDSAMYLCASSLGETNFGYTFGSGTRLTVV.

The genes are TRBV7-9 and TRBJ2-6; the match to TRBD2 covers 7 bases. The CDR3 covers 15 residues. Germline V gene data show CDR1 as SEHNR and CDR2 as FQNEAQ (reference sequence). Trimming at V came to 5 bases and at J to 0 bases, leaving 1 base not matched to a gene. CDR3 sequence reads: CASSPGGSGANVLTF. CDR3 DNA: TGTGCCAGCAGCCCGGGGGGCTCTGGGGCCAACGTCCTGACTTTC.

The chain links TRBV10-3 to TRBJ2-7; D is perhaps TRBD2 (5 bases). V was cut by 11 bases and J by 5 bases, with 25 bases left in between. Germline assignment: CDR1 ENHRY and CDR2 SYGVKD. The CDR3 spans 15 residues. The CDR3 nucleotides read TGTGCCTCAATGCCAGCCTCCACGGGGTACGACGAGCAGTACTTC. This codes for CASMPASTGYDEQYF.

The chain recombines TRBV6-5 with TRBJ1-1; tentatively, D is TRBD1 (6 bases). V was trimmed by 1 base and J by 5 bases, leaving 17 bases between them. Germline CDR1 MNHEY, CDR2 SVGAGI. CDR3 length: 16 amino acids. The CDR3 loop reads CASSYLHDRFPTEAFF. CDR3 DNA sequence: TGTGCCAGCAGTTACTTGCATGACAGGTTTCCGACTGAAGCTTTCTTT.

V is TRBV21-1 and J is TRBJ2-6; the tabulated D call, TRBD1, remains unverified against the DNA. TRBV21-1 is tagged as a pseudogene. This CDR3 contains 20 residues. The CDR3 sequence is CASWASGQGAPRCGANVLTF. For the CDR3, the DNA is TGTGCCAGCTGGGCGTCGGGACAGGGGGCCCCTCGGTGTGGGGCCAACGTCCTGACTTTC.

V is TRBV11-2 and J is TRBJ2-5, with TRBD1 as a possible D gene (6 bases). V dropped 1 base and J dropped 9 bases, with 18 bases sitting between them. This CDR3 is built from 15 residues. Per the germline V gene, CDR1 is SGHAT and CDR2 is FQNNGV. For the CDR3, the DNA is TGTGCCAGCAGCTTAGGACCACAGGGTGCGGAGGCCCAGTACTTC. It yields the protein CASSLGPQGAEAQYF.

The chain carries TRBV4-1 and TRBJ1-1; 9 bases map to TRBD1. The CDR3 covers 18 residues. Germline V gene data show CDR1 as MGHRA and CDR2 as YSYEKL. Losses at the gene ends were 1 base for V and 0 bases for J; bases not matched to a gene: 9. Here the CDR3 DNA reads TGCGCCAGCAGCCAAGGGGGACAGGGCAAAATCATGAACACTGAAGCTTTCTTT. Translation gives CASSQGGQGKIMNTEAFF.

The V call is TRBV14, the J call TRBJ1-4; possible D gene TRBD1, 6 bases. Germline CDR1 reads SGHDN; CDR2 reads FVKESK. The CDR3 contains 14 residues. V was trimmed by 2 bases and J by 8 bases, leaving 12 bases between them. The DNA for the CDR3 is TGTGCCAGCAGCCAATACAGGGTTGGGGAAAAACTGTTTTTT. Amino acids: CASSQYRVGEKLFF.

The V gene is TRBV6-5, the J gene TRBJ2-2; D ambiguous. With 7 bases removed from V and 8 bases from J, the gap between germline ends came to 5 bases. Per germline, CDR1 MNHEY and CDR2 SVGAGI. The CDR3 spans 10 residues. The CDR3 DNA reads as TGTGCCAGCAAGAGTGGGGAGCTGTTTTTT. Protein product: CASKSGELFF.

This chain links TRBV6-1 with TRBJ1-2, with D tentatively TRBD1 (6 bases). The CDR3 has 11 amino acids. Germline V gene data show CDR1 as MNHNS and CDR2 as SASEGT. V was pared by 2 bases and J by 14 bases, with 12 bases between. In DNA form, the CDR3 reads TGTGCCAGCAGTGAAAACAGGGTAAATACCTTC. Protein sequence: CASSENRVNTF.

The V gene is TRBV5-6, the J gene TRBJ1-2, with D tentatively TRBD1 (6 bases). Germline-derived CDR1 and CDR2 are SGHDT and YYEEEE. The ends were cut back, 1 base at V and 4 bases at J, with 14 bases in the middle. The CDR3 is 15 residues long. CDR3 amino acids: CASSLLNQGLYGYTF. CDR3 nucleotide sequence: TGTGCCAGCAGCTTGCTTAACCAGGGGCTCTATGGCTACACCTTC.

V and J are TRBV5-4 and TRBJ1-4; 9 bases fit TRBD1. The V gene end was trimmed by 4 bases and the J gene end by 7 bases; junction bases not matched to a gene: 8. The CDR3 is 15 amino acids. Germline values: CDR1 SGHNT, CDR2 YYREEE (reference sequence). This chain's CDR3 is CASSQGQGIAEKLFF. The CDR3, as DNA: TGTGCCAGCAGCCAGGGACAGGGTATAGCTGAAAAACTGTTTTTT.

CDR3 sequence (DNA): TGCAGCGCCCGTGATGCGACCAAAAACATTCAGTACTTC. Protein product: CSARDATKNIQYF. The chain joins TRBV29-1 to TRBJ2-4; D is undetermined. CDR3 size: 13 residues. V was pared by 7 bases and J by 2 bases, with 12 bases between. Germline loops: CDR1 SQVTM, CDR2 ANQGSEA. Complete variable domain (other parts from reference TRBV29-1 and TRBJ2-4): SAVISQKPSRDICQRGTSLTIQCQVDSQVTMMFWYRQQPGQSLTLIATANQGSEATYESGFVIDKFPISRPNLTFSTLTVSNMSPEDSSIYLCSARDATKNIQYFGAGTRLSVL.